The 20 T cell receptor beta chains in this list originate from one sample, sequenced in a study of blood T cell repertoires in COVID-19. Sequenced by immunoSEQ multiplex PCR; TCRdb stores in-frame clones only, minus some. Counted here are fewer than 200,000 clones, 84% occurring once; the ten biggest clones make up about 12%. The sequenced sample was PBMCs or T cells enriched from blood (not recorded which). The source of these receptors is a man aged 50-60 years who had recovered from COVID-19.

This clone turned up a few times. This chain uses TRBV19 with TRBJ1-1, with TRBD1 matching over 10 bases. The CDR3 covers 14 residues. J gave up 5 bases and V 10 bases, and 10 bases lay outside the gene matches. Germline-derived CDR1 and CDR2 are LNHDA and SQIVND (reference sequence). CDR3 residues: CATSGTGVGTEAFF. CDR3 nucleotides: TGTGCCACCTCCGGGACAGGGGTAGGGACTGAAGCTTTCTTT.

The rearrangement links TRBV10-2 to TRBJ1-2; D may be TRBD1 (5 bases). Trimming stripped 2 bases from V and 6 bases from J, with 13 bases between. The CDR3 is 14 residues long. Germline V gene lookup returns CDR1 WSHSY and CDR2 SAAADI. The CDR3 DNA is TGCGCCAGCAGTGAGGAGGCCAGGGAAAATGGCTACACCTTC. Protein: CASSEEARENGYTF.

CDR3 sequence: CASSFETGYNSPLHF. In DNA, the CDR3 is TGTGCCAGCAGCTTCGAGACAGGGTATAATTCACCCCTCCACTTT. The chain combines TRBV7-8 with TRBJ1-6; TRBD1 matches at 7 bases. J lost 4 bases, V lost 3 bases, and 3 bases had no gene match. Germline CDR1 and CDR2: SGHVS and FQNEAQ. The CDR3 covers 15 residues.

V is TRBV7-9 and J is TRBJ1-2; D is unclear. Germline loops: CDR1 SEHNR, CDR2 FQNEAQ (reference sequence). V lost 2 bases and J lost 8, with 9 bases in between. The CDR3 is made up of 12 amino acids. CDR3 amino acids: CASSLTWEGYTF. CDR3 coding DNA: TGTGCCAGCAGCTTAACATGGGAGGGCTACACCTTC.

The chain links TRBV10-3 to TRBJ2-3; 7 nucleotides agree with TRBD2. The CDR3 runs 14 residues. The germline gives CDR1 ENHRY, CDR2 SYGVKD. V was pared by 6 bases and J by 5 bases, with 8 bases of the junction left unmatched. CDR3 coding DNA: TGTGCCATCAGACTAGCGCAAAGTGGAGATACGCAGTATTTT. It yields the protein CAIRLAQSGDTQYF.

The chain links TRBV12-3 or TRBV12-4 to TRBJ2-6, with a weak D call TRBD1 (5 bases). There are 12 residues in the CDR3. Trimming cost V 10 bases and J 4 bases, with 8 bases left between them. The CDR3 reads CATQGGANVLTF. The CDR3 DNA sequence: TGTGCCACCCAGGGCGGGGCCAACGTCCTGACTTTC.

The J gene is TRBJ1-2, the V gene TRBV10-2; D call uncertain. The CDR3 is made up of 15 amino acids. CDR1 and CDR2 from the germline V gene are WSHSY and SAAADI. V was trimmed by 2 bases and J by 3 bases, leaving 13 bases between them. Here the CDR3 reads CASSEGLAIYYGYTF. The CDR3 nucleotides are TGCGCCAGCAGTGAGGGCTTGGCCATATACTATGGCTACACCTTC.

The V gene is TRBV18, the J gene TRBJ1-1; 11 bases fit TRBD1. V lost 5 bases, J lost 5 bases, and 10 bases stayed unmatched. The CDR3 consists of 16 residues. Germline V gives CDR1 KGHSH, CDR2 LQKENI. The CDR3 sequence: CASSAGQGATGTEAFF. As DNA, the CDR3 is TGTGCCAGCTCAGCCGGACAGGGGGCGACGGGTACTGAAGCTTTCTTT.

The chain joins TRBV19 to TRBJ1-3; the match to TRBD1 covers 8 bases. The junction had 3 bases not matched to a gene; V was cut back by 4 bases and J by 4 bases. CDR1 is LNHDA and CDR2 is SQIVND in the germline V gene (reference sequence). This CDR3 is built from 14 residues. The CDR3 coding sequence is TGTGCCAGTAGTAACCCAGGGGGCGGAAACACCATATATTTT. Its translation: CASSNPGGGNTIYF.

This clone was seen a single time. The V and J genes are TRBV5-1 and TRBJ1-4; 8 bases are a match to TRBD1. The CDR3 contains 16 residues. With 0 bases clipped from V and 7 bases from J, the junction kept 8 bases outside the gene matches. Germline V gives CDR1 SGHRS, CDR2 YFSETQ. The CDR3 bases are TGCGCCAGCAGCTTGGGGTCGACAGGGGACGGTGAAAAACTGTTTTTT. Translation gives CASSLGSTGDGEKLFF.

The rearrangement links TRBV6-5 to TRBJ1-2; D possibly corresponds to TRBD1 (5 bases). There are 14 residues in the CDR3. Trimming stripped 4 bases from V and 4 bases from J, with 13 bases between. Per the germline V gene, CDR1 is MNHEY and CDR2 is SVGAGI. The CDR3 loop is CASSSGDSLYGYTF. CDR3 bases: TGTGCCAGCAGTTCGGGGGACTCCCTCTATGGCTACACCTTC.

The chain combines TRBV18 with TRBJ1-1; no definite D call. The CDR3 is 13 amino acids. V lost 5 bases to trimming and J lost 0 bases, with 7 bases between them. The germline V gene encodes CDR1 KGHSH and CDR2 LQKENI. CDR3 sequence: CASSVGLNTEAFF. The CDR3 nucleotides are TGTGCCAGCTCAGTTGGGCTGAACACTGAAGCTTTCTTT.

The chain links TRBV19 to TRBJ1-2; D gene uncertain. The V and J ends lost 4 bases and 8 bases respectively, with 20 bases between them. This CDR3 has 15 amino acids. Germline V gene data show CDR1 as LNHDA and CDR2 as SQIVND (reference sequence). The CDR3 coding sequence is TGTGCCAGTAGTAGGCCCTATGAGTGGCCGGGGGGCTACACCTTC. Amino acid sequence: CASSRPYEWPGGYTF.

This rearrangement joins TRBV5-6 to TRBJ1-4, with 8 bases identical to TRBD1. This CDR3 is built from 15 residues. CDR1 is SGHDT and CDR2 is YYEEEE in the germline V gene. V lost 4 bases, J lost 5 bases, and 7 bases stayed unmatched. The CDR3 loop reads CASSRKQGGNEKLFF. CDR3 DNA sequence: TGTGCCAGCAGCAGGAAACAGGGGGGGAATGAAAAACTGTTTTTT.

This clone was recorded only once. The CDR3 DNA reads as TGTGCCAGCAGCTTAGCCGGGAGGACCTTCAACACTGAAGCTTTCTTT. This codes for CASSLAGRTFNTEAFF. The genes are TRBV7-8 and TRBJ1-1; no definite D call. CDR1 is SGHVS, CDR2 FQNEAQ, per germline. V shed 0 bases and J shed 2 bases, with 13 bases lying between them. The CDR3 loop spans 16 amino acids.

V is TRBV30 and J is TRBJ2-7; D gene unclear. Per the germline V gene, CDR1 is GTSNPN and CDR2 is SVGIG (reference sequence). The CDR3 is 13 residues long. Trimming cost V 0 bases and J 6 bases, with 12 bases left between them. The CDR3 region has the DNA TGTGCCTGGAGTGTACTACTGGCCCTCGAGCAGTACTTC. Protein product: CAWSVLLALEQYF.

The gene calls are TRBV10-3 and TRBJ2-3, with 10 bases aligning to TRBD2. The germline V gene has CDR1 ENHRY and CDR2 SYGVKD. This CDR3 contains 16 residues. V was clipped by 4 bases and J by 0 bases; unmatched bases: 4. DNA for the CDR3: TGTGCCATCAGTGGTAGCGGGGGGCATAGCACAGATACGCAGTATTTT. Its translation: CAISGSGGHSTDTQYF.

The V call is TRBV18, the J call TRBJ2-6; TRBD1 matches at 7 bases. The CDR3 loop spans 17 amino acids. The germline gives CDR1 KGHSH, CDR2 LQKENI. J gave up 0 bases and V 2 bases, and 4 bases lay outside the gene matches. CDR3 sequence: CASSPSAGGSGANVLTF. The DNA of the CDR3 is TGTGCCAGCTCACCATCAGCAGGGGGCTCTGGGGCCAACGTCCTGACTTTC.

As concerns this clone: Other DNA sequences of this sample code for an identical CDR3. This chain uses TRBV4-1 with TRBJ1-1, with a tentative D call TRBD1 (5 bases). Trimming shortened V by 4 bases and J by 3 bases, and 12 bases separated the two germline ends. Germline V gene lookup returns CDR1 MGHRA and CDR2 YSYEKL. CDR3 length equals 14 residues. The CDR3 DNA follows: TGCGCCAGCAGCCCCCCCACGGGGGACACTGAAGCTTTCTTT. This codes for CASSPPTGDTEAFF.

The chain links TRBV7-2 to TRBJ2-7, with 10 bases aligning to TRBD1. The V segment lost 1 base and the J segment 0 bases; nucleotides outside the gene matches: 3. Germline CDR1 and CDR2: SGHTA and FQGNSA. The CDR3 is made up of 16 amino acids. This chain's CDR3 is CASSLGDRGLSYEQYF. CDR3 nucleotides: TGTGCCAGCAGCTTAGGGGACAGGGGACTCTCCTACGAGCAGTACTTC.